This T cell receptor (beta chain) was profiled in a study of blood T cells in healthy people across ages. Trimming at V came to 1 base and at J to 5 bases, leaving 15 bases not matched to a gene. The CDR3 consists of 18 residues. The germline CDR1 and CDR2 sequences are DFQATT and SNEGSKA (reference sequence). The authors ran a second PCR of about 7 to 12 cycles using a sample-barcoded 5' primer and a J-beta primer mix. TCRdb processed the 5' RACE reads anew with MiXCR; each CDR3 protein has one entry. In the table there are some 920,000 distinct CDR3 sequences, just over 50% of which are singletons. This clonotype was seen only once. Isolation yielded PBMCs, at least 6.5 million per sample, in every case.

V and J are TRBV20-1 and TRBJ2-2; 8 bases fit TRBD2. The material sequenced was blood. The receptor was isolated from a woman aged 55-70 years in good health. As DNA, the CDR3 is TGCAGTGCTAGAGTCCAACTTTCGGTGCGGGAGGTTACCGGGGAGCTGTTTTTT. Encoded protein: CSARVQLSVREVTGELFF.